Listed below are T cell receptor beta chains from one sample, sequenced in a study of shared clonotypes between healthy human individuals. Here immunoSEQ multiplex PCR was the method, and the copy in TCRdb shows in-frame clones only, minus some. The table includes some 1 million clones, about 75% detected once. The source material was memory CD4+ T cells sorted from blood. The source of these receptors is a man in his late teens or twenties in good health. The CDR3 runs from the conserved cysteine through the conserved F or W. D genes are given only for firm matches. Size is stated for part of the rows, as once, few or many counts, or as a class when the clone is expanded.

J gene | CDR3 length | D gene | V gene | clone size | CDR3 DNA | CDR3 protein
TRBJ2-4 | 15 | . | TRBV28 | few | TGTGCCAGCAGTTCCGCGGGTCAAGCCAAAAACATTCAGTACTTC | CASSSAGQAKNIQYF
TRBJ1-1 | 13 | . | TRBV7-8 | once | TGTGCCAGCAGCCTCCAGGAGAACACTGAAGCTTTCTTT | CASSLQENTEAFF
TRBJ2-2 | 15 | . | TRBV6-6 | . | TGTGCCAGCAGTTTGCTTAGCGGAGGGACCGGGGAGCTGTTTTTT | CASSLLSGGTGELFF
TRBJ1-2 | 13 | . | TRBV5-4 | . | TGTGCCAGCAGCCCGACAGACAACTATGGCTACACCTTC | CASSPTDNYGYTF
TRBJ1-2 | 17 | TRBD1 | TRBV25-1 | many | TGTGCCAGCAGTGAATCTTATCGACAGGGGGCTAACTATGGCTACACCTTC | CASSESYRQGANYGYTF
TRBJ2-7 | 14 | . | TRBV6-6 | . | TGTGCCCGCAGGAAGCGGGCATACTCCTACGAGCAGTACTTC | CARRKRAYSYEQYF
TRBJ1-1 | 18 | . | TRBV7-2 | once | TGTGCCAGCAGCTTAGTGGCGGGAGCGACCGGCATTGGTACTGAAGCTTTCTTT | CASSLVAGATGIGTEAFF
TRBJ2-1 | 14 | TRBD2 | TRBV4-1 | . | TGCGCCAGCAGCCCACCGGGGGGGGACAATGAGCAGTTCTTC | CASSPPGGDNEQFF
TRBJ2-1 | 12 | TRBD2 | TRBV5-1 | once | TGCGCCAGCAGCGCGGGGGACAATGAGCAGTTCTTC | CASSAGDNEQFF
TRBJ1-2 | 14 | . | TRBV28 | . | TGTGCCAGCCACACGCAGGCCAAGGGATATGGCTACACCTTC | CASHTQAKGYGYTF
TRBJ2-7 | 14 | TRBD2 | TRBV18 | few | TGTGCCAGCTCACCCCAGGCGGGGGGTTACGAGCAGTACTTC | CASSPQAGGYEQYF
TRBJ2-3 | 13 | TRBD2 | TRBV27 | . | TGTGCCAGCAGTCCCCGACTAGCCGATACGCAGTATTTT | CASSPRLADTQYF
TRBJ1-1 | 14 | . | TRBV11-2 | . | TGTGCCAGCAGCTCCGTATCACAGGACACTGAAGCTTTCTTT | CASSSVSQDTEAFF
TRBJ1-6 | 15 | TRBD1 | TRBV18 | . | TGTGCCAGCTCAAAGGGACAGGTGGATAATTCACCCCTCCACTTT | CASSKGQVDNSPLHF
TRBJ1-1 | 14 | . | TRBV6-6 | few | TGTGCCAGCAGTTACTCGAAGGGGAACACTGAAGCTTTCTTT | CASSYSKGNTEAFF
TRBJ2-5 | 17 | TRBD2 | TRBV6-1 | . | TGTGCCAGCAGTGAAACCCTTTCACGCGGGAGGGCCGCAACCCAGTACTTC | CASSETLSRGRAATQYF
TRBJ2-7 | 12 | TRBD1 | TRBV27 | . | TGTGCCAGCTTAACGGACAGGGGGCGACGGTACTTC | CASLTDRGRRYF
TRBJ1-1 | 15 | . | TRBV5-1 | . | TGCGCCAGCAGCGTCTCACACATCATGAACACTGAAGCTTTCTTT | CASSVSHIMNTEAFF
TRBJ2-2 | 16 | . | TRBV5-1 | . | TGCGCCAGCAGCTTGGAGTCGCGGGTTAACACCGGGGAGCTGTTTTTT | CASSLESRVNTGELFF
TRBJ2-7 | 13 | . | TRBV2 | . | TGTGCCAGCAGACGTTGGACAGAAAGAGGGCAGTACTTC | CASRRWTERGQYF
TRBJ1-1 | 13 | . | TRBV18 | . | TGTGCCAGCTCACCAATGGGTGGCCTTGAAGCTTTCTTT | CASSPMGGLEAFF
TRBJ2-7 | 16 | TRBD1 | TRBV9 | . | TGTGCCAGCAGCGCCCGCAAGGACAGGGTCTCCTACGAGCAGTACTTC | CASSARKDRVSYEQYF
TRBJ2-2 | 16 | . | TRBV5-1 | . | TGCGCCAGCAGCTTGGACGTCAGTATCACTAGCGGGGAGCTGTTTTTT | CASSLDVSITSGELFF
TRBJ1-1 | 12 | . | TRBV25-1 | . | TGTGCCAGCAGTGAAAGAGGGTATGGGACTTTCTTT | CASSERGYGTFF
TRBJ1-5 | 15 | TRBD1 | TRBV10-2 | . | TGCGCCAGCAGTGGGCAGGGGGCTAGCAATCAGCCCCAGCATTTT | CASSGQGASNQPQHF
TRBJ2-1 | 15 | . | TRBV25-1 | . | TGTGCCAGCAGTGCCCCTGGATGGGGTGACAATGAGCAGTTCTTC | CASSAPGWGDNEQFF
TRBJ2-7 | 13 | . | TRBV30 | . | TGTGCCTGGGTCCGCGGAGGGACCTACGAGCAGTACTTC | CAWVRGGTYEQYF
TRBJ1-2 | 15 | . | TRBV4-1 | . | TGCGCCAGCAGCCAAGATGGAACGGCACCCTATGGCTACACCTTC | CASSQDGTAPYGYTF
TRBJ1-2 | 12 | . | TRBV4-1 | once | TGCGCCAGCAGCCAAGTTGGGCGGGCGGGGACCTTC | CASSQVGRAGTF
TRBJ1-1 | 14 | . | TRBV30 | . | TGTGCCTGGAGTCCAACCGGGGGGAACACTGAAGCTTTCTTT | CAWSPTGGNTEAFF